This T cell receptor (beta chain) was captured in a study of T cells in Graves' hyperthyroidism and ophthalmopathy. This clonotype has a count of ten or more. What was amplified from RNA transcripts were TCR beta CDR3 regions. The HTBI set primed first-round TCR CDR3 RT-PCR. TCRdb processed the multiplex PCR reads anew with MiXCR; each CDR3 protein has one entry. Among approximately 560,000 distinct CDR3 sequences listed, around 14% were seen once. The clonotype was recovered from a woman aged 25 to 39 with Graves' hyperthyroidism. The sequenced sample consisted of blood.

CDR3 protein: CATRGTRDTQYF. DNA of the CDR3: TGTGCCACCAGAGGAACTCGGGATACGCAGTATTTT. The V call is TRBV24-1, the J call TRBJ2-3; D ambiguous. The CDR3 extends over 12 amino acids. Trimming shortened V by 7 bases and J by 6 bases, and 10 bases separated the two germline ends. Per germline, CDR1 KGHDR and CDR2 SFDVKD.